This T cell receptor beta chain is drawn from a study of blood T cell repertoires in COVID-19. For the study at large: In each case, the material was cDNA or gDNA derived from T cells, B-cell-depleted T cells, or PBMCs.

Data came from immunoSEQ multiplex PCR; TCRdb stores just in-frame clones and leaves some out. This sample has 250,000 to 350,000 clones, with 87% found just once. Germline assignment: CDR1 KGHSH and CDR2 LQKENI. V lost 1 base and J lost 4; bases outside the gene matches: 3. The CDR3 consists of 16 residues. This clone occurred once. The V gene is TRBV18, the J gene TRBJ2-1; 11 bases map to TRBD2. Sequenced sample: peripheral blood. The clonotype comes from a man younger than 35 with active or convalescent COVID-19. The chain's CDR3 is CASSPQLAGVYNEQFF. The CDR3, as DNA: TGTGCCAGCTCACCACAACTAGCGGGAGTTTACAATGAGCAGTTCTTC.